Listed below are T cell receptor beta chains from one sample, sequenced in a study of T-cell memory formation after mild COVID-19. MiXCR, run by TCRdb on the 5' RACE reads, gives a single entry per CDR3 protein. The sample includes 390,000 or so distinct CDR3 sequences, approximately 15% of them seen just once. The sample taken for sequencing was PBMCs or a T cell subset sorted from them (not recorded which). The receptors shown here come from a man younger than 35 who had mild COVID-19 (a few samples of this study predate the infection). Cell type and time point are not known. The CDR3 runs from the conserved cysteine through the conserved F or W. The D gene is left open where the match is weak. Size tells how often a clone was seen (once, few, many) or the class of an expanded clone, and some rows leave it out.

abundance: few; v_gene: TRBV7-9; j_gene: TRBJ1-5; d_gene: TRBD1; CDR3aa: CASSSTGPPQHF; CDR3nt: TGTGCCAGCAGCTCGACAGGGCCGCCCCAGCATTTT
abundance: .; v_gene: TRBV18; j_gene: TRBJ1-6; d_gene: TRBD1; CDR3aa: CASSPLQGADSPLHF; CDR3nt: TGTGCCAGCTCACCGCTCCAGGGGGCTGATTCACCCCTCCACTTT
abundance: few; v_gene: TRBV15; j_gene: TRBJ2-7; d_gene: .; CDR3aa: CATSRGWNQEAYEQYF; CDR3nt: TGTGCCACCAGCAGAGGTTGGAACCAGGAGGCCTACGAGCAGTACTTC
abundance: .; v_gene: TRBV2; j_gene: TRBJ2-5; d_gene: .; CDR3aa: CASGPLGQGETQYF; CDR3nt: TGTGCCAGCGGCCCATTAGGGCAGGGAGAGACCCAGTACTTC
abundance: .; v_gene: TRBV4-1; j_gene: TRBJ2-3; d_gene: TRBD2; CDR3aa: CASSPVRGGADTQYF; CDR3nt: TGCGCCAGCAGCCCCGTGCGGGGGGGCGCAGATACGCAGTATTTT
abundance: few; v_gene: TRBV5-5; j_gene: TRBJ2-1; d_gene: TRBD1; CDR3aa: CASSVGQGAYEQFF; CDR3nt: TGTGCCAGCAGCGTAGGACAGGGGGCATATGAGCAGTTCTTC
abundance: few; v_gene: TRBV4-1; j_gene: TRBJ2-1; d_gene: TRBD2; CDR3aa: CASSQTLAGGRQFF; CDR3nt: TGCGCCAGCAGCCAAACCCTAGCGGGGGGTCGGCAGTTCTTC
abundance: .; v_gene: TRBV27; j_gene: TRBJ2-2; d_gene: .; CDR3aa: CASSLVGGRFGELFF; CDR3nt: TGTGCCAGCAGTTTAGTCGGGGGGCGCTTCGGGGAGCTGTTTTTT
abundance: .; v_gene: TRBV7-2; j_gene: TRBJ1-5; d_gene: .; CDR3aa: CASSLYSGGHQPQHF; CDR3nt: TGTGCCAGCAGCTTATACTCAGGAGGCCATCAGCCCCAGCATTTT
abundance: .; v_gene: TRBV12-3/TRBV12-4; j_gene: TRBJ1-5; d_gene: .; CDR3aa: CASSERAFNQPQHF; CDR3nt: TGTGCCAGCAGTGAACGGGCTTTCAATCAGCCCCAGCATTTT
abundance: .; v_gene: TRBV24-1; j_gene: TRBJ2-2; d_gene: TRBD1; CDR3aa: CATSDLGQGKTGELFF; CDR3nt: TGTGCCACCAGTGATTTGGGACAGGGAAAAACCGGGGAGCTGTTTTTT
abundance: .; v_gene: TRBV7-2; j_gene: TRBJ1-5; d_gene: TRBD1; CDR3aa: CASSGGTGGSSNQPQHF; CDR3nt: TGTGCCAGCAGCGGCGGGACAGGGGGTTCTAGCAATCAGCCCCAGCATTTT
abundance: few; v_gene: TRBV29-1; j_gene: TRBJ2-3; d_gene: TRBD2; CDR3aa: CSVEGLAAGDTQYF; CDR3nt: TGCAGCGTTGAGGGACTAGCGGCCGGGGATACGCAGTATTTT
abundance: few; v_gene: TRBV13; j_gene: TRBJ1-6; d_gene: TRBD1; CDR3aa: CASSPGTEINSPLHF; CDR3nt: TGTGCCAGCAGCCCGGGGACAGAGATTAATTCACCCCTCCACTTT
abundance: .; v_gene: TRBV4-2; j_gene: TRBJ1-1; d_gene: .; CDR3aa: CASSQEYGAGRTEAFF; CDR3nt: TGTGCCAGCAGCCAAGAATACGGGGCAGGGCGAACTGAAGCTTTCTTT
abundance: .; v_gene: TRBV4-3; j_gene: TRBJ1-4; d_gene: .; CDR3aa: CASSQIRDRNEKLFF; CDR3nt: TGCGCCAGCAGCCAGATTCGGGACCGGAATGAAAAACTGTTTTTT
abundance: many; v_gene: TRBV7-7; j_gene: TRBJ2-2; d_gene: TRBD1; CDR3aa: CASSYRGTGELFF; CDR3nt: TGTGCTAGCAGCTACAGGGGGACCGGGGAGCTGTTTTTT
abundance: .; v_gene: TRBV28; j_gene: TRBJ1-2; d_gene: TRBD1; CDR3aa: CATRGQGSDGYTF; CDR3nt: TGTGCCACGCGGGGACAGGGGTCGGACGGCTACACCTTC
abundance: few; v_gene: TRBV7-9; j_gene: TRBJ1-4; d_gene: .; CDR3aa: CAGQIATNEKLFF; CDR3nt: TGTGCCGGCCAGATTGCAACTAATGAAAAACTGTTTTTT
abundance: .; v_gene: TRBV29-1; j_gene: TRBJ2-1; d_gene: TRBD2; CDR3aa: CSVEALTSGGYNEQFF; CDR3nt: TGCAGCGTTGAAGCGTTGACTAGCGGGGGTTACAATGAGCAGTTCTTC
abundance: many; v_gene: TRBV3-1; j_gene: TRBJ1-4; d_gene: .; CDR3aa: CASSHVGGDGEKLFF; CDR3nt: TGTGCCAGCAGTCACGTGGGGGGCGATGGTGAAAAACTGTTTTTT
abundance: few; v_gene: TRBV3-1; j_gene: TRBJ1-2; d_gene: .; CDR3aa: CASSQAIGRLNYGYTF; CDR3nt: TGTGCCAGCAGCCAAGCAATAGGCAGGTTGAACTATGGCTACACCTTC
abundance: few; v_gene: TRBV7-8; j_gene: TRBJ1-5; d_gene: .; CDR3aa: CASTPIPGQPQHF; CDR3nt: TGTGCCAGCACCCCCATCCCGGGGCAGCCCCAGCATTTT
abundance: .; v_gene: TRBV6-2/TRBV6-3; j_gene: TRBJ1-5; d_gene: TRBD1; CDR3aa: CASSGQGGNQPQHF; CDR3nt: TGTGCCAGCAGTGGACAGGGGGGAAATCAGCCCCAGCATTTT
abundance: .; v_gene: TRBV7-2; j_gene: TRBJ1-2; d_gene: .; CDR3aa: CASSLSPNYGYTF; CDR3nt: TGTGCCAGCAGCTTATCCCCCAACTATGGCTACACCTTC
abundance: few; v_gene: TRBV7-9; j_gene: TRBJ2-7; d_gene: .; CDR3aa: CASSTSRGLYEQYF; CDR3nt: TGTGCCAGCAGCACGTCACGGGGTCTCTACGAGCAGTACTTC
abundance: .; v_gene: TRBV19; j_gene: TRBJ1-2; d_gene: TRBD1; CDR3aa: CASSIGTGSTYGYTF; CDR3nt: TGTGCCAGTAGTATAGGGACAGGAAGTACCTATGGCTACACCTTC
abundance: .; v_gene: TRBV2; j_gene: TRBJ1-6; d_gene: .; CDR3aa: CASSEQRRGNSPLHF; CDR3nt: TGTGCCAGCAGTGAACAAAGACGTGGTAATTCACCCCTCCACTTT
abundance: .; v_gene: TRBV5-1; j_gene: TRBJ1-4; d_gene: .; CDR3aa: CASSYLQKSGEKLFF; CDR3nt: TGCGCCAGCAGCTACCTACAGAAATCAGGTGAAAAACTGTTTTTT
abundance: .; v_gene: TRBV15; j_gene: TRBJ1-6; d_gene: .; CDR3aa: CATSKEGRSYNSPLHF; CDR3nt: TGTGCCACCAGCAAGGAGGGGAGATCCTATAATTCACCCCTCCACTTT
abundance: .; v_gene: TRBV7-9; j_gene: TRBJ2-3; d_gene: .; CDR3aa: CASRPQGRGTDTQYF; CDR3nt: TGTGCCAGCAGACCACAGGGTAGAGGCACAGATACGCAGTATTTT
abundance: few; v_gene: TRBV7-2; j_gene: TRBJ1-5; d_gene: .; CDR3aa: CASTRGGGGGNQPQHF; CDR3nt: TGTGCCAGCACCAGAGGAGGCGGCGGCGGCAATCAGCCCCAGCATTTT
abundance: .; v_gene: TRBV7-2; j_gene: TRBJ1-2; d_gene: .; CDR3aa: CASSLSTGQINYGYTF; CDR3nt: TGTGCCAGCAGCTTAAGTACAGGACAAATTAACTATGGCTACACCTTC
abundance: .; v_gene: TRBV9; j_gene: TRBJ2-7; d_gene: .; CDR3aa: CASSVGLGLEQYF; CDR3nt: TGTGCCAGCAGCGTAGGGCTCGGCCTGGAGCAGTACTTC
abundance: .; v_gene: TRBV29-1; j_gene: TRBJ2-1; d_gene: TRBD2; CDR3aa: CSVVLRSGGPYNEQFF; CDR3nt: TGCAGCGTTGTCCTACGAAGCGGGGGCCCCTACAATGAGCAGTTCTTC
abundance: few; v_gene: TRBV7-9; j_gene: TRBJ1-1; d_gene: .; CDR3aa: CASRGRMNTEAFF; CDR3nt: TGTGCCAGCAGAGGACGGATGAACACTGAAGCTTTCTTT
abundance: many; v_gene: TRBV7-3; j_gene: TRBJ2-3; d_gene: .; CDR3aa: CASSLTGTDTQYF; CDR3nt: TGTGCCAGCAGCTTAACTGGCACAGATACGCAGTATTTT
abundance: .; v_gene: TRBV30; j_gene: TRBJ2-7; d_gene: TRBD1; CDR3aa: CAWSSVRTGGKYEQYF; CDR3nt: TGTGCCTGGAGTTCCGTAAGGACAGGGGGCAAATACGAGCAGTACTTC
abundance: many; v_gene: TRBV7-2; j_gene: TRBJ2-2; d_gene: .; CDR3aa: CASSLFTAGELFF; CDR3nt: TGTGCCAGCAGCCTATTTACCGCCGGGGAGCTGTTTTTT
abundance: few; v_gene: TRBV7-9; j_gene: TRBJ1-2; d_gene: .; CDR3aa: CASRFPRRDKDAGYTF; CDR3nt: TGTGCCAGCAGGTTCCCGCGCCGGGACAAGGACGCTGGCTACACCTTC
abundance: few; v_gene: TRBV7-6; j_gene: TRBJ2-2; d_gene: TRBD2; CDR3aa: CASSWLAGAVTGELFF; CDR3nt: TGTGCCAGCAGCTGGCTAGCGGGGGCGGTCACCGGGGAGCTGTTTTTT
abundance: .; v_gene: TRBV10-3; j_gene: TRBJ2-1; d_gene: .; CDR3aa: CAIRGHYNEQFF; CDR3nt: TGTGCCATCAGAGGACATTACAATGAGCAGTTCTTC
abundance: .; v_gene: TRBV5-1; j_gene: TRBJ2-5; d_gene: TRBD2; CDR3aa: CASSSAGGETQYF; CDR3nt: TGCGCCAGCAGCTCCGCGGGGGGGGAGACCCAGTACTTC
abundance: .; v_gene: TRBV28; j_gene: TRBJ1-6; d_gene: .; CDR3aa: CASLRPGPGNSPLHF; CDR3nt: TGTGCCAGCCTCCGACCAGGGCCGGGTAATTCACCCCTCCACTTT
abundance: few; v_gene: TRBV6-1; j_gene: TRBJ2-5; d_gene: TRBD1; CDR3aa: CASSEPKGTGLKETQYF; CDR3nt: TGTGCCAGCAGTGAACCTAAAGGGACAGGGCTAAAAGAGACCCAGTACTTC
abundance: many; v_gene: TRBV5-1; j_gene: TRBJ2-1; d_gene: .; CDR3aa: CASSRPRDRSSYNEQFF; CDR3nt: TGCGCCAGCAGTCGGCCTAGGGACCGAAGCTCCTACAATGAGCAGTTCTTC
abundance: few; v_gene: TRBV3-1; j_gene: TRBJ1-5; d_gene: .; CDR3aa: CASSQVLGLNQPQHF; CDR3nt: TGTGCCAGCAGCCAAGTATTGGGCTTAAATCAGCCCCAGCATTTT
abundance: many; v_gene: TRBV3-1; j_gene: TRBJ1-2; d_gene: .; CDR3aa: CASSHEWSRVNGYTF; CDR3nt: TGTGCCAGCAGCCATGAATGGTCGAGGGTAAATGGCTACACCTTC
abundance: many; v_gene: TRBV24-1; j_gene: TRBJ1-4; d_gene: TRBD1; CDR3aa: CATRAGQTNEKLFF; CDR3nt: TGTGCCACCAGGGCGGGACAGACGAATGAAAAACTGTTTTTT
abundance: few; v_gene: TRBV6-5; j_gene: TRBJ2-5; d_gene: .; CDR3aa: CASRQGMETQYF; CDR3nt: TGTGCCAGCAGGCAGGGGATGGAGACCCAGTACTTC
abundance: .; v_gene: TRBV7-2; j_gene: TRBJ2-3; d_gene: TRBD2; CDR3aa: CASSPQGLAGVTDTQYF; CDR3nt: TGTGCCAGCAGCCCGCAGGGACTAGCGGGGGTCACAGATACGCAGTATTTT
abundance: few; v_gene: TRBV11-2; j_gene: TRBJ2-1; d_gene: .; CDR3aa: CASSFISVAYNEQFF; CDR3nt: TGTGCCAGCAGCTTTATCTCGGTAGCATACAATGAGCAGTTCTTC
abundance: .; v_gene: TRBV11-2; j_gene: TRBJ2-3; d_gene: .; CDR3aa: CASSLGRGATSTDTQYF; CDR3nt: TGTGCCAGCAGCCTTGGACGCGGGGCTACTAGCACAGATACGCAGTATTTT